The 18 T cell receptor beta chains presented below share a single source sample, sequenced in a study of cytomegalovirus exposure and HLA in healthy donors. The PCR contained 60 Vbeta and 13 Jbeta primers. Using immunoSEQ multiplex PCR, the repertoire was profiled, and TCRdb retains in-frame clones only, with some absent. The repertoire has roughly 97,000 clones, 75% to 80% of them found once; the top ten carry 5.8%. The sample taken for sequencing was PBMCs. Receptors were obtained from a man aged 55 to 70 in good health and CMV-seropositive.

In DNA form, the CDR3 reads TGTGCCAGTAGTATGGACAGGGGGCCGAATCAGCCCCAGCATTTT. This gives the protein CASSMDRGPNQPQHF. The chain combines TRBV19 with TRBJ1-5; 11 bases match TRBD1. V was pared by 3 bases and J by 4 bases, with 2 bases of the junction left unmatched. This CDR3 is 15 amino acids long. Germline V gives CDR1 LNHDA, CDR2 SQIVND (reference sequence).

This clone appeared a few times. CDR3 sequence (DNA): TGCAGCGCCTGGACTCTGACTAATGAAAAACTGTTTTTT. It yields the protein CSAWTLTNEKLFF. The chain has TRBV29-1 and TRBJ1-4; D call uncertain. Germline loops: CDR1 SQVTM, CDR2 ANQGSEA. V was trimmed by 7 bases and J by 2 bases, leaving 11 bases between them. The CDR3 covers 13 residues.

The chain combines TRBV5-1 with TRBJ2-2; TRBD2 aligns across 11 bases. Germline CDR1 SGHRS, CDR2 YFSETQ. CDR3 length: 15 residues. V dropped 3 bases and J dropped 6; count of bases not matched to a gene: 4. The CDR3 loop reads CASSSSSGGSGELFF. The DNA of the CDR3 is TGCGCCAGCAGCTCTTCTAGCGGGGGGTCCGGGGAGCTGTTTTTT.

The rearrangement joins TRBV5-5 to TRBJ2-7, with D possibly matching TRBD2 (6 bases). CDR1 and CDR2 from the germline V gene are SGHKS and YYEKEE (reference sequence). Trimming removed 3 bases from V and 2 bases from J, with 12 bases in between. This CDR3 is 14 amino acids long. The CDR3 sequence: CASSSGLPPYEQYF. DNA of the CDR3: TGTGCCAGCAGCTCAGGACTACCTCCCTACGAGCAGTACTTC. The whole variable domain, filled in from reference TRBV5-5 and TRBJ2-7, reads DAGVTQSPTHLIKTRGQQVTLRCSPISGHKSVSWYQQVLGQGPQFIFQYYEKEERGRGNFPDRFSARQFPNYSSELNVNALLLGDSALYLCASSSGLPPYEQYFGPGTRLTVT.

This rearrangement joins TRBV28 to TRBJ1-4; the match to TRBD1 covers 8 bases. The CDR3 sequence is 18 residues long. Germline assignment: CDR1 MDHEN and CDR2 SYDVKM. The junction had 8 bases not matched to a gene; V was cut back by 2 bases and J by 0 bases. The CDR3 DNA reads TGTGCCAGCAGTTTACCCGGGACAGGCCGAACAACTAATGAAAAACTGTTTTTT. Translated, it gives CASSLPGTGRTTNEKLFF.

This clone was detected once. This chain joins TRBV28 and TRBJ2-5; 9 nucleotides agree with TRBD1. V was pared by 2 bases and J by 0 bases, with 7 bases of the junction left unmatched. CDR1 is MDHEN, CDR2 SYDVKM, per germline. This CDR3 is built from 17 residues. The CDR3 nucleotides read TGTGCCAGCAGTTTACCCGGACAGGGGCCCCACCAAGAGACCCAGTACTTC. This sequence encodes CASSLPGQGPHQETQYF. Full variable domain (remainder filled in from reference TRBV28 and TRBJ2-5): DVKVTQSSRYLVKRTGEKVFLECVQDMDHENMFWYRQDPGLGLRLIYFSYDVKMKEKGDIPEGYSVSREKKERFSLILESASTNQTSMYLCASSLPGQGPHQETQYFGPGTRLLVL.

This sequence joins TRBV27 and TRBJ1-2; D is possibly TRBD1 (6 bases). The length of the CDR3 is 15 residues. V gave up 2 bases and J gave up 0 bases, with 10 bases separating them. Per germline, CDR1 MNHEY and CDR2 SMNVEV (reference sequence). The CDR3 region has the DNA TGTGCCAGCAGTTTAATAGGACAGCCTAACTATGGCTACACCTTC. This codes for CASSLIGQPNYGYTF.

The chain links TRBV5-1 to TRBJ1-3, with a weak D call TRBD1 (6 bases). CDR3 size: 14 residues. The germline V gene has CDR1 SGHRS and CDR2 YFSETQ. Trimming left V 4 bases short and J 0 bases short, with 8 bases between. CDR3 in amino acids: CASSRTASGNTIYF. The DNA for the CDR3 is TGCGCCAGCAGCAGGACAGCCTCTGGAAACACCATATATTTT.

CDR3 coding DNA: TGCGCCAGCGAGGAATTCGGGGGAAGCACCGGGGAGCTGTTTTTT. Protein: CASEEFGGSTGELFF. The chain recombines TRBV5-1 with TRBJ2-2; maybe TRBD2 (6 bases). Germline V CDR1 and CDR2: SGHRS, YFSETQ. The CDR3 extends over 15 amino acids. The V end lost 7 bases, the J end lost 4 bases, and 17 bases lay between the germline ends.

V is TRBV7-8 and J is TRBJ1-2, with D hard to call. With 1 base removed from V and 7 bases from J, the gap between germline ends came to 13 bases. The germline CDR1 and CDR2 sequences are SGHVS and FQNEAQ. The CDR3 is 14 amino acids. The CDR3 DNA reads as TGTGCCAGCAGCTTAGGTCTGACGGGATTTGGCTACACCTTC. It specifies CASSLGLTGFGYTF. Together with reference TRBV7-8 and TRBJ1-2, the CDR3 gives the full variable domain: GAGVSQSPRYKVAKRGQDVALRCDPISGHVSLFWYQQALGQGPEFLTYFQNEAQLDKSGLPSDRFFAERPEGSVSTLKIQRTQQEDSAVYLCASSLGLTGFGYTFGSGTRLTVV.

The V gene is TRBV7-2, the J gene TRBJ2-7; D unresolved. V shed 1 base and J shed 0 bases, with 10 bases lying between them. This CDR3 is 15 amino acids long. Germline V lookup: CDR1 SGHTA, CDR2 FQGNSA. CDR3 sequence reads: CASSLGQAPSYEQYF. The CDR3 DNA follows: TGTGCCAGCAGCTTAGGGCAGGCGCCCTCCTACGAGCAGTACTTC.

The table lists this clone with a count of one. This rearrangement joins TRBV7-9 to TRBJ1-5; D is ambiguous. V lost 0 bases and J 2 bases, leaving 8 bases between the germline ends. Germline values: CDR1 SEHNR, CDR2 FQNEAQ (reference sequence). This CDR3 has 15 amino acids. This chain's CDR3 is CASSLAGGGNQPQHF. CDR3 sequence (DNA): TGTGCCAGCAGCTTAGCGGGCGGGGGCAATCAGCCCCAGCATTTT.

The chain uses TRBV5-1 and TRBJ2-4, with unresolved D. V was cut by 3 bases and J by 0 bases, with 16 bases left in between. The CDR3 spans 17 residues. The germline gives CDR1 SGHRS, CDR2 YFSETQ. The DNA for the CDR3 is TGCGCCAGCAGCTCCAACAGCTTTCTACTAGCCAAAAACATTCAGTACTTC. Translation gives CASSSNSFLLAKNIQYF.

The rearrangement joins TRBV13 to TRBJ2-1, with 10 bases fitting TRBD2. The V gene end was trimmed by 5 bases and the J gene end by 9 bases; junction bases not matched to a gene: 13. Germline V gene lookup returns CDR1 PRHDT and CDR2 FYEKMQ (reference sequence). The CDR3 is 16 amino acids. The CDR3 loop reads CASSLPSGGAFGEQFF. The CDR3 coding sequence is TGTGCCAGCAGCCTTCCGAGCGGGGGGGCCTTTGGTGAGCAGTTCTTC.

V and J are TRBV18 and TRBJ2-3; D is possibly TRBD2 (5 bases). Germline CDR1 and CDR2: KGHSH and LQKENI. CDR3 length equals 13 residues. The V end lost 3 bases, the J end lost 10 bases, and 14 bases lay between the germline ends. The chain's CDR3 is CASSPESFGAQYF. CDR3 nucleotides: TGTGCCAGCTCACCCGAGTCCTTCGGGGCGCAGTATTTT.

This chain links TRBV5-1 with TRBJ2-5, with 12 bases fitting TRBD1. Germline V gives CDR1 SGHRS, CDR2 YFSETQ. This CDR3 contains 16 residues. After removal of 0 bases from V and 5 bases from J, the junction contained 5 bases not matched to a gene. The DNA for the CDR3 is TGCGCCAGCAGCTTGGGAGGGACAGGGGGCCTTGAGACCCAGTACTTC. Amino acids: CASSLGGTGGLETQYF.

The chain uses TRBV12-5 and TRBJ1-2; D ambiguous. Trimming cost V 5 bases and J 4 bases, with 14 bases left between them. Looked up from germline, CDR1 is LGHNT and CDR2 is FRNRAP. This CDR3 comprises 14 residues. This chain's CDR3 is CASGPPGSFYGYTF. The DNA for the CDR3 is TGTGCTAGTGGTCCCCCCGGTAGCTTCTATGGCTACACCTTC.

This chain joins TRBV27 and TRBJ2-1; D is unresolved. V lost 6 bases, J lost 9 bases, and 15 bases lay in between. This CDR3 contains 13 residues. The germline V gene has CDR1 MNHEY and CDR2 SMNVEV (reference sequence). The DNA of the CDR3 is TGTGCCAGCAGGTCGAGGCCTCTAGGTGAGCAGTTCTTC. It codes for CASRSRPLGEQFF.